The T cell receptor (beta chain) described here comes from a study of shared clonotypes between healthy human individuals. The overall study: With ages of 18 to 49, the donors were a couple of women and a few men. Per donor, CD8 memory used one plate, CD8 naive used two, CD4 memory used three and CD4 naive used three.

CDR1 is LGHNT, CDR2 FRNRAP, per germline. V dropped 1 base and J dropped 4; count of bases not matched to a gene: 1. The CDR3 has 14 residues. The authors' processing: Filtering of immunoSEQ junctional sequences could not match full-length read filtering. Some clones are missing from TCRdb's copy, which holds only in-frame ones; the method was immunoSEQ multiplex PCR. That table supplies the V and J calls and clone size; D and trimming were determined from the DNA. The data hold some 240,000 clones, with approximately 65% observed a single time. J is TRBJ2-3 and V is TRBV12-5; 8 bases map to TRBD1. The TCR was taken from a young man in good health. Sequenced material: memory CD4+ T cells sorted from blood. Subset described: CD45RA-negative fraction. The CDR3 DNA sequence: TGTGCTAGTGGTTTGGCAGGGGGCGCAGATACGCAGTATTTT. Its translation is CASGLAGGADTQYF.